The 27 T cell receptor beta chains presented below share a single source sample, sequenced in a study of blood T cell repertoires in COVID-19. The protocol was immunoSEQ multiplex PCR, while the TCRdb copy is restricted to in-frame clones and leaves out a portion. The sample has approximately 90,000 clones, 85% seen once. The specimen sequenced was peripheral blood. The receptors stem from an older man with acute or convalescent COVID-19.

V usage is TRBV6-5 and J usage is TRBJ2-7; 10 bases agree with TRBD1. The CDR3 runs to 14 residues. Germline loops: CDR1 MNHEY, CDR2 SVGAGI. V shed 6 bases and J 9 bases; nucleotides not matched to a gene: 11. CDR3 region: CASSRQGATLSQYF. The CDR3 region has the DNA TGTGCCAGCAGCCGACAGGGGGCGACCTTATCGCAGTACTTC.

V is TRBV29-1 and J is TRBJ1-1, with D possibly TRBD1 on 5 matching bases. The CDR3 consists of 15 residues. V was pared by 1 base and J by 5 bases, with 17 bases between. Germline V lookup: CDR1 SQVTM, CDR2 ANQGSEA. The CDR3 spells CSVEGSAGPGTEAFF. The CDR3 nucleotides read TGCAGCGTTGAAGGCTCGGCGGGACCGGGGACTGAAGCTTTCTTT. Together with reference TRBV29-1 and TRBJ1-1, the CDR3 gives the full variable domain: SAVISQKPSRDICQRGTSLTIQCQVDSQVTMMFWYRQQPGQSLTLIATANQGSEATYESGFVIDKFPISRPNLTFSTLTVSNMSPEDSSIYLCSVEGSAGPGTEAFFGQGTRLTVV.

This clone appeared once. This chain joins TRBV19 and TRBJ2-4; 7 bases agree with TRBD1. V dropped 1 base and J dropped 7; count of bases not matched to a gene: 4. The CDR3 length is 14 residues. Germline CDR1 LNHDA, CDR2 SQIVND (reference sequence). Here the CDR3 reads CASSIGTGTNIQYF. Here the CDR3 DNA reads TGTGCCAGTAGTATAGGGACAGGTACGAACATTCAGTACTTC.

V and J are TRBV3-1 (or the pseudogene TRBV3-2) and TRBJ2-1; TRBD2 matches at 12 bases. The CDR3 runs to 16 residues. V gave up 0 bases and J gave up 8 bases; unmatched junction bases: 5. From germline, CDR1 is LGHDT and CDR2 YNNKEL (reference sequence). The CDR3 DNA reads TGTGCCAGCAGCCAAGATGGTCTAGCGGGGGGGGATGAGCAGTTCTTC. Encoded protein: CASSQDGLAGGDEQFF.

This CDR3 is CATRGTGASNEQFF. CDR3 bases: TGTGCCACCAGGGGGACAGGGGCTTCCAATGAGCAGTTCTTC. This sequence joins TRBV24-1 and TRBJ2-1; 10 bases agree with TRBD1. Germline loops: CDR1 KGHDR, CDR2 SFDVKD. V shed 7 bases, J shed 6 bases, and the junction held 5 bases outside the gene matches. The CDR3 covers 14 residues.

The chain has TRBV29-1 and TRBJ2-7, with 7 bases that match TRBD1. The CDR3 sequence is 13 residues long. V was clipped by 7 bases and J by 3 bases; unmatched bases: 9. The germline CDR1 and CDR2 sequences are SQVTM and ANQGSEA. CDR3 residues: CSGGAAGGYEQYF. The CDR3 DNA reads TGCAGCGGAGGGGCGGCAGGGGGCTACGAGCAGTACTTC.

The chain carries TRBV6-5 and TRBJ2-5; 7 nucleotides align to TRBD1. Germline loops: CDR1 MNHEY, CDR2 SVGAGI. The CDR3 has 15 residues. With 10 bases clipped from V and 2 bases from J, the junction kept 13 bases outside the gene matches. The chain's CDR3 is CATLLMGRGQETQYF. The CDR3 nucleotides read TGTGCCACCCTCCTTATGGGCAGGGGGCAAGAGACCCAGTACTTC.

The J gene is TRBJ2-7, the V gene TRBV5-8; TRBD1 aligns across 12 bases. V shed 2 bases and J 7 bases; nucleotides not matched to a gene: 7. This CDR3 is 15 amino acids long. Germline-derived CDR1 and CDR2 are SGHTS and YDEGEE. The CDR3 region is CASSFSGTGGWEQYF. The CDR3 nucleotides are TGTGCCAGCAGCTTCTCCGGGACAGGGGGCTGGGAGCAGTACTTC.

V and J are TRBV7-3 and TRBJ2-2; TRBD1 might be the D (5 bases). Germline V gives CDR1 SGHTA, CDR2 FQGTGA. The ends were cut back, 5 bases at V and 1 base at J, with 5 bases in the middle. The CDR3 runs 13 residues. CDR3 residues: CASSQGNTGELFF. The CDR3 DNA follows: TGTGCCAGCAGCCAGGGGAACACCGGGGAGCTGTTTTTT. Full variable domain (rest looked up from reference TRBV7-3 and TRBJ2-2): GAGVSQTPSNKVTEKGKYVELRCDPISGHTALYWYRQSLGQGPEFLIYFQGTGAADDSGLPNDRFFAVRPEGSVSTLKIQRTERGDSAVYLCASSQGNTGELFFGEGSRLTVL.

The CDR3 protein is CASSGQGLNTEAFF. The CDR3 DNA reads as TGTGCCAGCAGCGGACAGGGCTTGAACACTGAAGCTTTCTTT. The J gene is TRBJ1-1, the V gene TRBV9, with 7 bases identical to TRBD1. Germline CDR1 and CDR2: SGDLS and YYNGEE. This CDR3 comprises 14 residues. V shed 3 bases and J 0 bases; nucleotides not matched to a gene: 2.

The V and J genes are TRBV30 and TRBJ1-1; D perhaps matches TRBD1 (5 bases). Germline assignment: CDR1 GTSNPN and CDR2 SVGIG (reference sequence). This CDR3 has 12 amino acids. The CDR3 spells CASGGGETEAFF. CDR3 bases: TGTGCTTCTGGAGGAGGGGAGACTGAAGCTTTCTTT. The full variable domain, with the rest looked up from reference TRBV30 and TRBJ1-1, is SQTIHQWPATLVQPVGSPLSLECTVEGTSNPNLYWYRQAAGRGLQLLFYSVGIGQISSEVPQNLSASRPQDRQFILSSKKLLLSDSGFYLCASGGGETEAFFGQGTRLTVV.

The chain links TRBV9 to TRBJ2-1; 9 nucleotides align to TRBD2. Trimming removed 0 bases from V and 6 bases from J; junction bases left unmatched: 4. Germline CDR1 is SGDLS and CDR2 is YYNGEE. The CDR3 totals 15 residues. CDR3 in amino acids: CASSVGPAGGNEQFF. The CDR3 DNA reads as TGTGCCAGCAGCGTAGGGCCAGCGGGAGGCAATGAGCAGTTCTTC.

The chain combines TRBV10-3 with TRBJ1-1, with D possibly TRBD1 on 6 matching bases. The CDR3 totals 13 residues. V lost 5 bases, J lost 7 bases, and 14 bases lay in between. The germline CDR1 and CDR2 sequences are ENHRY and SYGVKD. CDR3 sequence reads: CAISQLTGSEAFF. For the CDR3, the DNA is TGTGCCATCAGTCAACTCACAGGGAGTGAAGCTTTCTTT.

The chain uses TRBV24-1 and TRBJ1-6; 7 positions match TRBD1. With 9 bases clipped from V and 4 bases from J, the junction kept 11 bases outside the gene matches. CDR1 is KGHDR and CDR2 is SFDVKD in the germline V gene. The CDR3 sequence is 16 residues long. This CDR3 is CATSTGARLYNSPLHF. CDR3 nucleotide sequence: TGTGCCACCTCTACAGGGGCCAGACTATATAATTCACCCCTCCACTTT.

The V and J genes are TRBV6-2 or TRBV6-3 and TRBJ2-1; TRBD2 might be the D (5 bases). Looked up from germline, CDR1 is MNHEY and CDR2 is SVGEGT. V was cut by 2 bases and J by 0 bases, with 11 bases left in between. The CDR3 length is 16 residues. For the CDR3, the DNA is TGTGCCAGCAGTTACGTCACGGGAATCTCCTACAATGAGCAGTTCTTC. Translation gives CASSYVTGISYNEQFF.

The chain carries TRBV6-5 and TRBJ2-7; no clear D gene. The CDR3 is 11 amino acids. V was trimmed by 6 bases and J by 3 bases, leaving 6 bases between them. Germline-derived CDR1 and CDR2 are MNHEY and SVGAGI. The CDR3 is CASRTNYEQYF. The DNA for the CDR3 is TGTGCCAGCAGGACAAACTACGAGCAGTACTTC.

CDR3 coding DNA: TGTGCCAGTAACCCTTGGACTAGCGGTTCCTACAATGAGCAGTTCTTC. This translates into CASNPWTSGSYNEQFF. The rearrangement joins TRBV19 to TRBJ2-1, with 10 bases aligning to TRBD2. Germline loops: CDR1 LNHDA, CDR2 SQIVND (reference sequence). V shed 7 bases, J shed 1 base, and the junction held 7 bases outside the gene matches. The length of the CDR3 is 16 residues. Combining the CDR3 with reference TRBV19 and TRBJ2-1 gives the whole variable domain DGGITQSPKYLFRKEGQNVTLSCEQNLNHDAMYWYRQDPGQGLRLIYYSQIVNDFQKGDIAEGYSVSREKKESFPLTVTSAQKNPTAFYLCASNPWTSGSYNEQFFGPGTRLTVL.

There are a few counts of this clone. The CDR3 sequence is CASSPGGIQETQYF. The DNA of the CDR3 is TGTGCCAGCTCACCAGGAGGGATCCAAGAGACCCAGTACTTC. The chain has TRBV18 and TRBJ2-5, with D maybe TRBD2 (6 bases). Germline loops: CDR1 KGHSH, CDR2 LQKENI. V lost 2 bases, J lost 1 base, and 8 bases lay in between. The CDR3 loop spans 14 amino acids.

This chain joins TRBV3-1 (or the pseudogene TRBV3-2) and TRBJ2-3; maybe TRBD2 (6 bases). The CDR3 loop spans 15 amino acids. V lost 1 base, J lost 1 base, and 9 bases lay in between. Germline loops: CDR1 LGHDT, CDR2 YNNKEL (reference sequence). As DNA, the CDR3 is TGTGCCAGCAGCCAAGCCGGGGGTCGCACAGATACGCAGTATTTT. Residues: CASSQAGGRTDTQYF.

This clone was counted only a few times. The chain combines TRBV19 with TRBJ1-6, with TRBD1 as a possible D gene (6 bases). Germline CDR1 LNHDA, CDR2 SQIVND (reference sequence). This CDR3 contains 18 residues. V lost 5 bases, J lost 2 bases, and 19 bases lay in between. CDR3 coding DNA: TGTGCCAGTAGTGTATCCCACCTCAGGACAGCCTATAATTCACCCCTCCACTTT. It codes for CASSVSHLRTAYNSPLHF.

This chain joins TRBV7-2 and TRBJ1-6; 10 nucleotides match TRBD1. The CDR3 has 14 residues. The junction had 3 bases not matched to a gene; V was cut back by 4 bases and J by 9 bases. CDR1 and CDR2 (germline): SGHTA, FQGNSA. The CDR3 DNA reads as TGTGCCAGCAGCTCGGGACAGGGGATTTCACCCCTCCACTTT. Protein: CASSSGQGISPLHF.

J is TRBJ1-2 and V is TRBV4-2; no clear D. Germline CDR1 and CDR2: LGHNA and YNFKEQ. The ends were cut back, 4 bases at V and 3 bases at J, with 15 bases in the middle. CDR3 length equals 15 residues. CDR3 sequence: CASSREAALDYGYTF. Here the CDR3 DNA reads TGTGCCAGCAGCCGGGAGGCGGCGTTGGACTATGGCTACACCTTC.

This clone has only one observation. V usage is TRBV4-3 and J usage is TRBJ2-5, with 7 bases aligning to TRBD2. The CDR3 sequence is 14 residues long. The V gene end was trimmed by 4 bases and the J gene end by 1 base; junction bases not matched to a gene: 3. The V gene's germline CDR1 is LGHNA and CDR2 YSLEER. The CDR3 region has the DNA TGCGCCAGCAGCCGAGGACTAGGCCAAGAGACCCAGTACTTC. Protein: CASSRGLGQETQYF.

This chain joins TRBV11-3 and TRBJ2-1; 9 bases map to TRBD2. V lost 1 base and J lost 5; bases outside the gene matches: 12. There are 18 residues in the CDR3. Per the germline V gene, CDR1 is SGHNT and CDR2 is YENEEA. In DNA form, the CDR3 reads TGTGCCAGCAGCTTAGTAGGCTGGCTGACTAGCGGTAACAATGAGCAGTTCTTC. It translates to CASSLVGWLTSGNNEQFF.

J is TRBJ1-2 and V is TRBV5-1; 7 nucleotides align to TRBD1. The trim removed 0 bases at V and 8 bases at J, leaving 13 bases unmatched. Germline V gene data show CDR1 as SGHRS and CDR2 as YFSETQ. The CDR3 is 16 amino acids. The CDR3 sequence: CASSLAPGGGSGGYTF. The CDR3 coding sequence is TGCGCCAGCAGCTTGGCCCCGGGAGGGGGCTCTGGGGGCTACACCTTC.

This clone was seen only a few times. The CDR3 region has the DNA TGTGCCAGCAGTGCCCTGACGGGGACAGGGGTTTCTGGCTACACCTTC. Translating gives CASSALTGTGVSGYTF. The V call is TRBV6-1, the J call TRBJ1-2, with TRBD1 matching 10 bases. Germline V gene lookup returns CDR1 MNHNS and CDR2 SASEGT. With V trimmed by 4 bases and J by 7 bases, 12 bases remained unmatched. The CDR3 sequence is 16 residues long.

The chain links TRBV7-2 to TRBJ2-1, with D possibly being TRBD2 (6 bases). V lost 3 bases, J lost 1 base, and 7 bases lay in between. The CDR3 has 14 amino acids. Germline V gene lookup returns CDR1 SGHTA and CDR2 FQGNSA. The CDR3 spells CASSFSGSYNEQFF. The CDR3 DNA sequence: TGTGCCAGCAGCTTTAGCGGTTCCTACAATGAGCAGTTCTTC.